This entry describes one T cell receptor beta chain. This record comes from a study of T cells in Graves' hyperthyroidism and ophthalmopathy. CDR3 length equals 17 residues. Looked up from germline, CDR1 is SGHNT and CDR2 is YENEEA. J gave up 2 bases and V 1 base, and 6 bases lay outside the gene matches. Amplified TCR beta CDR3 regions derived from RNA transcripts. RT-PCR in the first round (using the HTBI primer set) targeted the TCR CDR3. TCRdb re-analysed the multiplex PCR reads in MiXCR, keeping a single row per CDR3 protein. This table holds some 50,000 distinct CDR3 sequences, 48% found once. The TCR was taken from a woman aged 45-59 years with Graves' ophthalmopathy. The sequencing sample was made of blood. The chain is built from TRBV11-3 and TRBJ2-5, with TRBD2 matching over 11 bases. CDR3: CASSLAPGLAAQETQYF. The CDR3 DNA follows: TGTGCCAGCAGCTTAGCCCCGGGACTAGCGGCGCAAGAGACCCAGTACTTC.